This note documents a single T cell receptor (beta chain) sequence. What it binds is not known. The sample originates from a study of cytomegalovirus exposure and HLA in healthy donors. General study results and limits: A later analysis by the authors found several of the most significant clusters apparently linked to common viral pathogens. Whilst most TCR sequences proved rare, a subset of public TCRs occurred across many donors. Serostatus for CMV was the only available immune exposure information.

Amplification used 60 Vbeta primers and 13 Jbeta primers. Measured with immunoSEQ multiplex PCR; TCRdb has only the in-frame clones, and not every one. Seen in this sample are 150,000 to 200,000 clones; the ten most common clones hold roughly 1.9%. The CDR3 consists of 13 residues. Losses at the gene ends were 4 bases for V and 6 bases for J; bases not matched to a gene: 6. Germline CDR1 is SGHRS and CDR2 is YFSETQ. The material sequenced was PBMCs. This clonotype was obtained from a man younger than 45 in good health and CMV-seronegative. The V and J genes are TRBV5-1 and TRBJ2-7; the match to TRBD1 covers 8 bases. CDR3 sequence reads: CASSRGQGGEQYF. In nucleotides, the CDR3 is TGCGCCAGCAGCAGAGGACAGGGAGGCGAGCAGTACTTC.